This T cell receptor beta chain was recorded in a study of HIV-infected patients and healthy controls. Roughly three months, about 14 weeks, into antiretroviral therapy, follow-up blood was collected. Whole blood was used without fractionation, so all unsorted peripheral T cells were included. There are 15 residues in the CDR3. The V and J ends lost 2 bases and 5 bases respectively, with 13 bases between them. Per germline, CDR1 SGHAT and CDR2 FQNNGV. Alpha and beta constant-region primers primed reverse transcription of approximately 500 ng RNA. Each of the alpha and beta chains got its own library through chain-specific third strand synthesis with indices. TCRdb redid the calling of the 5' RACE reads with MiXCR, one entry per CDR3 protein. The table lists thousands of distinct CDR3 sequences, 8.7% of them singletons.

This specimen consisted of blood, obtained during antiretroviral therapy. The gene calls are TRBV11-2 and TRBJ2-4; unclear D gene. The TCR was taken from an adult with HIV infection. In DNA, the CDR3 is TGTGCCAGCAGCTTACCCGACAACTGGGAAAACATTCAGTACTTC. This encodes CASSLPDNWENIQYF. The whole variable domain, remainder taken from reference TRBV11-2 and TRBJ2-4, is EAGVAQSPRYKIIEKRQSVAFWCNPISGHATLYWYQQILGQGPKLLIQFQNNGVVDDSQLPKDRFSAERLKGVDSTLKIQPAKLEDSAVYLCASSLPDNWENIQYFGAGTRLSVL.